This TCR beta chain is from a study of cytomegalovirus exposure and HLA in healthy donors. PCR primers comprised 60 Vbeta and 13 Jbeta primers. Sequencing used immunoSEQ multiplex PCR; TCRdb keeps in-frame clones, though not all of them. The sample yields under 200,000 clones, about 80% seen once. V lost 3 bases and J 1 base, leaving 10 bases between the germline ends. Germline assignment: CDR1 SGHTA and CDR2 FQGNSA. The CDR3 is 16 residues long. Material: PBMCs. The chain recombines TRBV7-2 with TRBJ2-6, with D unclear. The source of this sequence is a girl aged 5-17 years in good health and CMV-seropositive. The CDR3 bases are TGTGCCAGCAGCTTGGGCAGGTTTTCTGGGGCCAACGTCCTGACTTTC. This encodes CASSLGRFSGANVLTF.